This entry lists 21 T cell receptor beta chains sequenced from one sample in a study of blood T cell repertoires in COVID-19. Sequenced by immunoSEQ multiplex PCR; TCRdb stores in-frame clones only, minus some. The profile shows 200,000 to 300,000 clones, roughly 80% of them singletons. The specimen was peripheral blood. These receptors were collected from a woman aged 65 to 85 with acute or convalescent COVID-19.

V is TRBV5-6 and J is TRBJ1-1; no definite D call. Germline V lookup: CDR1 SGHDT, CDR2 YYEEEE. Trimming removed 3 bases at V and 1 base at J, with 13 bases between. CDR3 length: 15 residues. In DNA form, the CDR3 reads TGTGCCAGCAGCTCCAAGCGAGTAGGGAACACTGAAGCTTTCTTT. Protein sequence: CASSSKRVGNTEAFF.

The chain combines TRBV28 with TRBJ1-2, with TRBD1 matching over 8 bases. The CDR3 has 16 residues. The junction had 9 bases not matched to a gene; V was cut back by 3 bases and J by 3 bases. Germline lookup yields CDR1 MDHEN and CDR2 SYDVKM. CDR3 loop: CASSLGQGAYYYGYTF. The DNA for the CDR3 is TGTGCCAGCAGTTTGGGGCAGGGGGCTTACTACTATGGCTACACCTTC.

The chain joins TRBV29-1 to TRBJ2-1; D might be TRBD1 (5 bases). CDR3 length equals 12 residues. Germline values: CDR1 SQVTM, CDR2 ANQGSEA. V dropped 4 bases and J dropped 2 bases, with 6 bases sitting between them. The CDR3 nucleotides are TGCAGCGTTGGACAGACCTACAATGAGCAGTTCTTC. Its translation: CSVGQTYNEQFF.

The J gene is TRBJ1-2, the V gene TRBV5-1, with unresolved D. CDR1 SGHRS and CDR2 YFSETQ come from the germline V gene. The V and J ends lost 0 bases and 2 bases respectively, with 5 bases between them. The CDR3 contains 13 residues. The CDR3 DNA sequence: TGCGCCAGCAGCTTGGGACTCAACTATGGCTACACCTTC. This codes for CASSLGLNYGYTF.

Only a few counts were recorded for this clone. The chain recombines TRBV19 with TRBJ2-1, with 9 bases fitting TRBD2. CDR1 and CDR2 (germline): LNHDA, SQIVND (reference sequence). This CDR3 comprises 15 residues. J lost 7 bases, V lost 1 base, and 5 bases had no gene match. Here the CDR3 DNA reads TGTGCCAGTAGTATAGGCGGGGGGGCCTGGAATGAGCAGTTCTTC. This translates into CASSIGGGAWNEQFF.

The V call is TRBV3-1 (or the pseudogene TRBV3-2), the J call TRBJ1-2, with 10 nucleotides matching TRBD1. The CDR3 is 18 amino acids. Trimming at V came to 0 bases and at J to 0 bases, leaving 7 bases not matched to a gene. Germline V CDR1 and CDR2: LGHDT, YNNKEL (reference sequence). CDR3 coding DNA: TGTGCCAGCAGCCAAGACCTACCGGGACAGGGGACTAACTATGGCTACACCTTC. Its protein product is CASSQDLPGQGTNYGYTF.

DNA of the CDR3: TGTGCCAGCAGTTACGTAAGGGGTTCCGAAAAACTGTTTTTT. Protein sequence: CASSYVRGSEKLFF. The chain joins TRBV6-5 to TRBJ1-4; a weak D match, TRBD1 (5 bases). Trimming cost V 2 bases and J 8 bases, with 12 bases left between them. The germline V gene has CDR1 MNHEY and CDR2 SVGAGI. The CDR3 loop spans 14 amino acids.

This clone has just one count. The chain couples TRBV5-1 to TRBJ2-1; no firm D call. The CDR3 loop spans 16 amino acids. Germline V CDR1 and CDR2: SGHRS, YFSETQ. The V gene lost 4 bases and the J gene lost 1 base, with 15 bases spanning the gap. CDR3 in amino acids: CASSVGNSISYNEQFF. The CDR3, as DNA: TGCGCCAGCAGCGTTGGTAATAGCATATCCTACAATGAGCAGTTCTTC.

The rearrangement links TRBV6-6 to TRBJ2-5; unclear D gene. Trimming removed 2 bases from V and 3 bases from J, with 7 bases in between. CDR3 length: 13 amino acids. Germline V gene data show CDR1 as MNHNY and CDR2 as SVGAGI (reference sequence). CDR3 residues: CASSYGSEETQYF. The CDR3 DNA reads as TGTGCCAGCAGTTACGGCTCCGAAGAGACCCAGTACTTC.

The genes are TRBV20-1 and TRBJ2-5; 12 nucleotides line up with TRBD2. V gave up 3 bases and J gave up 5 bases; unmatched junction bases: 13. This CDR3 is 17 amino acids long. Germline-derived CDR1 and CDR2 are DFQATT and SNEGSKA (reference sequence). In nucleotides, the CDR3 is TGCAGTGCTAGTCCAGATAAGACTAGCGGGGGCATGGAGACCCAGTACTTC. Its protein product is CSASPDKTSGGMETQYF.

V is TRBV27 and J is TRBJ2-1; 11 positions agree with TRBD2. Germline V gives CDR1 MNHEY, CDR2 SMNVEV (reference sequence). This CDR3 contains 16 residues. J lost 2 bases, V lost 6 bases, and 6 bases had no gene match. CDR3 nucleotides: TGTGCCAGCAGCTCCGCTAGCGGGGGGCCCTACAATGAGCAGTTCTTC. Its protein product is CASSSASGGPYNEQFF.

As to this clone: The sample carries other DNA sequences with the same CDR3. The J gene is TRBJ1-3, the V gene TRBV4-3, with no clear D. The CDR3 is made up of 16 amino acids. Germline V CDR1 and CDR2: LGHNA, YSLEER. The V end was cut by 0 bases, the J end by 0 bases, with 9 bases between. The chain's CDR3 is CASSQDRLNSGNTIYF. In nucleotides, the CDR3 is TGCGCCAGCAGCCAAGACAGACTCAACTCTGGAAACACCATATATTTT.

The chain has TRBV2 and TRBJ2-4; 8 nucleotides align to TRBD1. Germline CDR1 is SNHLY and CDR2 is FYNNEI. This CDR3 spans 14 amino acids. J was trimmed by 6 bases and V by 5 bases; bases with no gene match: 6. The CDR3 coding sequence is TGTGCCAGCAGTTTACAGGGGGGAGGAAACATTCAGTACTTC. Translated, it gives CASSLQGGGNIQYF.

With regard to this clone: Additional DNA sequences in this sample encode the identical CDR3. The rearrangement joins TRBV6-2 or TRBV6-3 to TRBJ1-2; D gene uncertain. V dropped 5 bases and J dropped 5 bases, with 9 bases sitting between them. There are 12 residues in the CDR3. Germline assignment: CDR1 MNHEY and CDR2 SVGEGT. CDR3 residues: CASSPGVYGYTF. CDR3 nucleotide sequence: TGTGCCAGCAGTCCCGGAGTTTATGGCTACACCTTC.

The J gene is TRBJ2-7, the V gene TRBV4-1; 8 positions match TRBD1. Trimming cost V 4 bases and J 0 bases; bases outside gene matches: 5. In germline, CDR1 is MGHRA, CDR2 YSYEKL. The CDR3 sequence is 15 residues long. CDR3 sequence: CASSLEGQASYEQYF. The CDR3 DNA reads TGCGCCAGCAGCCTTGAGGGACAGGCCTCCTACGAGCAGTACTTC.

The chain links TRBV2 to TRBJ1-4; D unresolved. CDR1 and CDR2 (germline): SNHLY, FYNNEI. Trimming stripped 4 bases from V and 2 bases from J, with 8 bases between. The CDR3 extends over 14 amino acids. Here the CDR3 reads CASSVSRTNEKLFF. The CDR3 region has the DNA TGTGCCAGCAGTGTGTCGAGGACTAATGAAAAACTGTTTTTT.

In this sample, this clone turned up a few times. The rearrangement joins TRBV7-2 to TRBJ1-5, with D unclear. V was trimmed by 0 bases and J by 4 bases, leaving 4 bases between them. This CDR3 comprises 13 residues. Germline CDR1 reads SGHTA; CDR2 reads FQGNSA. The CDR3, as DNA: TGTGCCAGCAGCTTAGCGACAAATCAGCCCCAGCATTTT. Translating gives CASSLATNQPQHF. Filled out from reference TRBV7-2 and TRBJ1-5, the complete variable domain reads GAGVSQSPSNKVTEKGKDVELRCDPISGHTALYWYRQSLGQGLEFLIYFQGNSAPDKSGLPSDRFSAERTGGSVSTLTIQRTQQEDSAVYLCASSLATNQPQHFGDGTRLSIL.

This chain links TRBV30 with TRBJ2-1, with unresolved D. There are 14 residues in the CDR3. Looked up from germline, CDR1 is GTSNPN and CDR2 is SVGIG (reference sequence). V was cut by 3 bases and J by 5 bases, with 14 bases left in between. The CDR3 spells CAWSRTNLNNEQFF. The CDR3 DNA reads TGTGCCTGGAGCCGCACCAACTTAAACAATGAGCAGTTCTTC.

The V and J genes are TRBV2 and TRBJ1-4; possible D gene TRBD1, 6 bases. The V gene's germline CDR1 is SNHLY and CDR2 FYNNEI. CDR3 size: 11 residues. Deletions cut 8 bases from V and 6 bases from J, with 7 bases between. The CDR3 nucleotides read TGTGCCAGCGGGACATATGAAAAACTGTTTTTT. Translated: CASGTYEKLFF.

The V gene is TRBV27, the J gene TRBJ2-4; 8 nucleotides agree with TRBD1. From germline, CDR1 is MNHEY and CDR2 SMNVEV (reference sequence). This CDR3 comprises 17 residues. V was pared by 5 bases and J by 4 bases, with 13 bases of the junction left unmatched. The CDR3 is CASSLRQMDRAKNIQYF. The CDR3 nucleotides are TGTGCCAGCAGTCTCCGACAGATGGACAGGGCTAAAAACATTCAGTACTTC.

The chain combines TRBV7-2 with TRBJ2-1, with TRBD2 identical over 7 bases. The V gene's germline CDR1 is SGHTA and CDR2 FQGNSA. This CDR3 region has 15 residues. V was pared by 7 bases and J by 4 bases, with 10 bases of the junction left unmatched. CDR3 coding DNA: TGTGCCAGCAAGGGGCAAGGGAGGGGTTACAATGAGCAGTTCTTC. Translating gives CASKGQGRGYNEQFF.